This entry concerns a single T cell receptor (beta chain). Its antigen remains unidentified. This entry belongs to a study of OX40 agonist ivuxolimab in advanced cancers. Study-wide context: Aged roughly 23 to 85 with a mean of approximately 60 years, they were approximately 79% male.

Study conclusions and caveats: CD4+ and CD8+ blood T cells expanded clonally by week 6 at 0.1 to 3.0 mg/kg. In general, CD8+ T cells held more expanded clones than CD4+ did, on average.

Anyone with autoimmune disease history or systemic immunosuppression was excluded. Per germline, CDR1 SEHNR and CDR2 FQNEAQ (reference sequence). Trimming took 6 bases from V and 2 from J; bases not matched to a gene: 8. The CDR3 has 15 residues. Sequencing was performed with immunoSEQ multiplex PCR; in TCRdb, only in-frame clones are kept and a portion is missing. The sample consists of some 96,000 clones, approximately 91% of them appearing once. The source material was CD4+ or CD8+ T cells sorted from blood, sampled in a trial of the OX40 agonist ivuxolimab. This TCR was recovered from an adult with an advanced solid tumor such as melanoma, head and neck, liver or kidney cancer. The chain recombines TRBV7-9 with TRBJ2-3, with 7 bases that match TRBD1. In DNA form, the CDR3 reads TGTGCCAGCAGTCCCGTGACAGGGTACACAGATACGCAGTATTTT. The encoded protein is CASSPVTGYTDTQYF. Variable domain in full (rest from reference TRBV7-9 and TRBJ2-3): DTGVSQNPRHKITKRGQNVTFRCDPISEHNRLYWYRQTLGQGPEFLTYFQNEAQLEKSRLLSDRFSAERPKGSFSTLEIQRTEQGDSAMYLCASSPVTGYTDTQYFGPGTRLTVL.